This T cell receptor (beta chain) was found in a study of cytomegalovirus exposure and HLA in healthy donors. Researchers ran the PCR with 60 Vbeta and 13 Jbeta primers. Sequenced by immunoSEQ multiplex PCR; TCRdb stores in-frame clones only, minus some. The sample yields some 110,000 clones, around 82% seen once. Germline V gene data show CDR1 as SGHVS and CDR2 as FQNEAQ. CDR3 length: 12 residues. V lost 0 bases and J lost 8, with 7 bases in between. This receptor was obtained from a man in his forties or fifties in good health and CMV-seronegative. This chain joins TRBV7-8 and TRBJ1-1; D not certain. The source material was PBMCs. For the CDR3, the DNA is TGTGCCAGCAGCTTAGCGGGAGAAGAAGCTTTCTTT. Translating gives CASSLAGEEAFF.